A selection of T cell receptor beta chains follows, all from one sample in a study of molecular identifiers for immune sequencing clone quantification. TCRdb redid the calling of the PCR reads with MiXCR, one entry per CDR3 protein. The sample consists of 88,000 or so distinct CDR3 sequences, around 23% of them appearing once. Sequenced material: naive CD8+ T cells from blood, with Jurkat cell RNA spiked in. All receptors come from a human donor in good health. Some libraries in this study had Jurkat cell RNA spiked in. The CDR3 runs from the conserved cysteine through the conserved F or W. A D gene is named only where the DNA matches it firmly. The listing skips clone size in some rows; elsewhere it reads once, few, many or a size class.

clone_size	v_call	d_call	j_call	cdr3_aa	cdr3_nt
many	TRBV4-3	-	TRBJ2-1	CASSQDPGTSYNEQFF	TGCGCCAGCAGCCAAGATCCGGGGACTTCCTACAATGAGCAGTTCTTC
few	TRBV2	-	TRBJ2-6	CASIGAGANVLTF	TGTGCCAGCATCGGAGCCGGGGCCAACGTCCTGACTTTC
many	TRBV19	-	TRBJ1-5	CASSNAGGNQPQHF	TGTGCCAGTAGTAACGCCGGGGGTAATCAGCCCCAGCATTTT
many	TRBV5-1	-	TRBJ1-1	CASSLEPSGDTEAFF	TGCGCCAGCAGCTTGGAACCTAGCGGGGACACTGAAGCTTTCTTT
-	TRBV5-3	-	TRBJ2-7	CARSLDRASYEQYF	TGTGCCAGAAGCTTGGACAGGGCCTCCTACGAGCAGTACTTC
many	TRBV6-5	-	TRBJ1-5	CASSYHGGVPQHF	TGTGCCAGCAGTTACCACGGAGGTGTGCCCCAGCATTTT
many	TRBV7-9	TRBD2	TRBJ2-3	CASSLALAGDTDTQYF	TGTGCCAGCAGCTTAGCGCTAGCGGGAGATACAGATACGCAGTATTTT
many	TRBV27	TRBD2	TRBJ2-7	CASSLAGGPYEQYF	TGTGCCAGCAGCCTCGCGGGGGGTCCCTACGAGCAGTACTTC
-	TRBV7-9	TRBD2	TRBJ2-1	CASSLSAGGPIDNEQFF	TGTGCCAGCAGCTTATCGGCGGGAGGGCCTATAGACAATGAGCAGTTCTTC
many	TRBV6-2/TRBV6-3	-	TRBJ2-7	CASSPGVIYEQYF	TGTGCCAGCAGCCCCGGGGTGATCTACGAGCAGTACTTC
few	TRBV5-4	-	TRBJ1-3	CASSPGVSSGNTIYF	TGTGCCAGCAGCCCAGGGGTGAGCTCTGGAAACACCATATATTTT
few	TRBV20-1	TRBD1	TRBJ2-1	CSANTPTQGVHEQFF	TGCAGTGCTAACACCCCGACCCAGGGGGTACATGAGCAGTTCTTC
-	TRBV13	TRBD1	TRBJ1-6	CASSQSKNRDSNSPLHF	TGTGCCAGCAGCCAAAGCAAGAACCGGGACAGTAATTCACCCCTCCACTTT
few	TRBV6-2/TRBV6-3	TRBD2	TRBJ2-7	CASSYSYATSGGIDGEQYF	TGTGCCAGCAGTTACTCGTACGCGACTAGCGGGGGGATTGATGGGGAGCAGTACTTC
many	TRBV20-1	-	TRBJ2-1	CSAPDSRDFVFF	TGCAGTGCCCCAGACTCCAGGGACTTCGTGTTCTTC
-	TRBV10-2	-	TRBJ1-1	CASSVYSMNTEAFF	TGCGCCAGCAGTGTGTACAGCATGAACACTGAAGCTTTCTTT
few	TRBV7-9	TRBD1	TRBJ1-4	CASSGWTGPPTNEKLFF	TGTGCCAGCAGCGGGTGGACAGGGCCCCCAACTAATGAAAAACTGTTTTTT
many	TRBV12-5	-	TRBJ1-5	CASGLLGSSQPQHF	TGTGCTAGTGGTTTGTTGGGGAGCAGCCAGCCCCAGCATTTT
few	TRBV5-3	-	TRBJ1-1	CASNPGWDYTEAFF	TGTGCCAGCAACCCGGGATGGGATTACACTGAAGCTTTCTTT
many	TRBV4-3	-	TRBJ2-1	CASSQGGSPVRFF	TGCGCCAGCAGCCAAGGGGGCTCTCCAGTCCGGTTCTTC
many	TRBV5-1	-	TRBJ2-7	CASSLGNAFTHEQYF	TGCGCCAGCAGCTTGGGAAACGCGTTTACCCACGAGCAGTACTTC
-	TRBV12-3/TRBV12-4	-	TRBJ2-1	CASTKGYNEQFF	TGTGCCAGCACAAAGGGGTACAATGAGCAGTTCTTC
few	TRBV15	-	TRBJ2-3	CATSRLGTVLPQYF	TGTGCCACCAGCAGACTCGGGACCGTCCTTCCGCAGTATTTT
few	TRBV4-1	TRBD2	TRBJ2-7	CASSRSPLAASSYEQYF	TGCGCCAGCAGCCGCTCGCCCCTAGCGGCAAGCTCCTACGAGCAGTACTTC
many	TRBV12-3/TRBV12-4	-	TRBJ2-3	CASSLIDGTQYF	TGTGCCAGCAGTTTGATTGACGGTACGCAGTATTTT
-	TRBV5-1	TRBD1	TRBJ2-7	CASSLGQGYERYF	TGCGCCAGCAGCCTCGGACAGGGCTACGAGCGGTACTTC
-	TRBV9	-	TRBJ2-7	CASSVLDSRDYEQYF	TGTGCCAGCAGCGTACTAGACAGCAGAGACTACGAGCAGTACTTC
many	TRBV19	-	TRBJ1-1	CASSYGIRLDDTEAFF	TGTGCCAGTAGCTACGGAATTAGACTAGACGACACTGAAGCTTTCTTT
-	TRBV11-2	-	TRBJ2-2	CASSPLRNTGELFF	TGTGCCAGCAGCCCTTTGAGGAACACCGGGGAGCTGTTTTTT
few	TRBV6-5	-	TRBJ2-5	CASADMDGWKTQYF	TGTGCCAGCGCCGACATGGACGGGTGGAAGACCCAGTACTTC
few	TRBV30	-	TRBJ1-1	CAWSRTANTEAFF	TGTGCCTGGAGTAGGACGGCGAACACTGAAGCTTTCTTT
few	TRBV4-3	-	TRBJ2-1	CASSQFRDSYNEQFF	TGCGCCAGCAGCCAATTTCGGGACTCCTACAATGAGCAGTTCTTC
many	TRBV13	-	TRBJ2-7	CASSFSGSSYEQYF	TGTGCCAGCAGCTTCTCGGGAAGCTCCTACGAGCAGTACTTC
many	TRBV4-3	-	TRBJ2-3	CASSQDRGDTQYF	TGCGCCAGCAGCCAAGATCGCGGGGATACGCAGTATTTT
-	TRBV30	-	TRBJ2-5	CAWSVRGAFVSKTQYF	TGTGCCTGGAGTGTACGGGGTGCATTTGTTTCGAAGACCCAGTACTTC
-	TRBV27	-	TRBJ2-7	CASSYGQYF	TGTGCCAGCAGTTACGGGCAGTACTTC
-	TRBV7-9	TRBD2	TRBJ2-7	CASSLVVGGRAPYEQYF	TGTGCCAGCAGCTTAGTCGTTGGCGGGAGGGCCCCCTACGAGCAGTACTTC
many	TRBV29-1	-	TRBJ2-2	CSVAGIRAGELFF	TGCAGCGTAGCAGGGATCAGGGCCGGGGAGCTGTTTTTT
few	TRBV5-4	TRBD2	TRBJ2-3	CASSLVSGGFTDTQYF	TGTGCCAGCAGCTTGGTTAGCGGGGGCTTTACAGATACGCAGTATTTT
many	TRBV4-1	TRBD1	TRBJ1-1	CASSQEIVRGLTGYTEAFF	TGCGCCAGCAGCCAAGAAATAGTCAGGGGGTTGACGGGGTACACTGAAGCTTTCTTT
-	TRBV7-9	TRBD1	TRBJ1-4	CAGSGTAREKLFF	TGTGCCGGCAGCGGGACAGCACGGGAAAAATTGTTTTTT
-	TRBV7-9	-	TRBJ2-7	CASSLEGRGEQYF	TGTGCCAGCAGCTTAGAAGGCCGGGGCGAGCAGTACTTC
many	TRBV27	TRBD1	TRBJ2-5	CASSHYPGTVQETQYF	TGTGCCAGCAGTCATTATCCCGGGACAGTACAAGAGACCCAGTACTTC
-	TRBV7-9	TRBD2	TRBJ2-1	CASSPLAGANNEQFF	TGTGCCAGCAGCCCACTAGCGGGAGCGAACAATGAGCAGTTCTTC
-	TRBV4-3	-	TRBJ2-1	CVSSQDGVDNEQFF	TGCGTCAGCAGCCAAGACGGAGTAGACAATGAGCAGTTCTTC
few	TRBV5-4	-	TRBJ1-1	CASSLAWDPNTEAFF	TGTGCCAGCAGCTTGGCGTGGGATCCGAACACTGAAGCTTTCTTT
many	TRBV6-2/TRBV6-3	TRBD2	TRBJ2-7	CASSYFAGGPYEQYF	TGTGCCAGCAGTTATTTCGCGGGAGGCCCCTACGAGCAGTACTTC
many	TRBV5-1	TRBD1	TRBJ2-7	CASSHGQGPNYEQYF	TGCGCCAGCAGCCACGGACAGGGCCCTAACTACGAGCAGTACTTC
-	TRBV2	-	TRBJ2-1	CASTAGDYNEQFF	TGTGCCAGCACTGCAGGGGATTACAATGAGCAATTCTTC
many	TRBV12-3/TRBV12-4	-	TRBJ2-2	CASSFLRGITGELFF	TGTGCCAGCAGTTTCCTCCGGGGGATCACCGGGGAGCTGTTTTTT
many	TRBV5-8	-	TRBJ2-2	CASSLYANTGELFF	TGTGCCAGCAGCTTGTACGCGAACACCGGGGAGCTGTTTTTT
many	TRBV7-6	-	TRBJ2-5	CASSLETRQETQYF	TGTGCCAGCAGCTTAGAGACACGACAAGAGACCCAGTACTTC
many	TRBV12-3/TRBV12-4	TRBD1	TRBJ2-3	CASTDTGGGGSYNTDTQYF	TGTGCCAGCACCGATACAGGGGGCGGGGGTTCTTATAACACAGATACGCAGTATTTT
many	TRBV5-8	-	TRBJ2-7	CASSLYGNF	TGTGCCAGCAGCTTGTATGGTAACTTC
-	TRBV6-2/TRBV6-3	-	TRBJ2-3	CASSYLSVTDTQYF	TGTGCCAGCAGTTACTTGTCAGTAACAGATACGCAGTATTTT